The 25 T cell receptor beta chains reported below all come from one sample, sequenced in a study of control samples from healthy donors and cancer patients (dated by TCRdb to 2018 to 2020). Preparation of the library involved the immunoSEQ multiplex PCR assay. The clones in this table, taken by TCRdb from immuneACCESS, are in-frame only. Not every clone is retained; where verified, under half of the shortfall comes from an unresolved V gene, and the cause of the rest is unknown. The sample profile shows 100,000 to 150,000 clones; approximately 90% of them were found once. Under 3% of the sample belongs to the ten largest clones. What was sequenced was blood. These receptors were taken from a man aged 35 to 55 in good health.

This clone has only one observation. The chain recombines TRBV28 with TRBJ2-3, with 8 positions matching TRBD1. Germline V gene sequence: CDR1 MDHEN, CDR2 SYDVKM. CDR3 length: 16 amino acids. V lost 6 bases and J lost 4; bases outside the gene matches: 12. CDR3 loop: CASSLGQASRSDTQYF. In DNA form, the CDR3 reads TGTGCCAGCAGCTTGGGACAGGCTAGCCGGTCAGATACGCAGTATTTT.

V gene TRBV2 combines with J gene TRBJ2-7; TRBD1 might be the D (6 bases). Germline CDR1 is SNHLY and CDR2 is FYNNEI. Trimming took off 5 bases at V and 4 bases at J, with 9 bases between the two ends. The CDR3 totals 12 residues. CDR3 coding DNA: TGTGCCAGCAGTAAGGACAGTTACGAGCAGTACTTC. This translates into CASSKDSYEQYF.

The chain is built from TRBV5-1 and TRBJ1-1; D remains unclear. Germline assignment: CDR1 SGHRS and CDR2 YFSETQ. The CDR3 runs 14 residues. V lost 1 base, J lost 6 bases, and 13 bases lay in between. Here the CDR3 reads CASSLPGEWAEAFF. DNA for the CDR3: TGCGCCAGCAGCTTGCCTGGTGAGTGGGCTGAAGCTTTCTTT.

The chain has TRBV6-5 and TRBJ2-7; D might be TRBD1 (6 bases). Germline CDR1 reads MNHEY; CDR2 reads SVGAGI. This CDR3 comprises 15 residues. V dropped 0 bases and J dropped 4 bases, with 13 bases sitting between them. CDR3 DNA: TGTGCCAGCAGTTACTCGAGGGGGTCGGGGTACGAGCAGTACTTC. It specifies CASSYSRGSGYEQYF.

V usage is TRBV9 and J usage is TRBJ1-1; 7 bases fit TRBD1. The CDR3 is 13 residues long. CDR1 is SGDLS, CDR2 YYNGEE, per germline. V dropped 3 bases and J dropped 3; count of bases not matched to a gene: 2. The CDR3 is CASSATGDTEAFF. For the CDR3, the DNA is TGTGCCAGCAGCGCCACAGGGGACACTGAAGCTTTCTTT. Full variable domain (missing parts from reference TRBV9 and TRBJ1-1): DSGVTQTPKHLITATGQRVTLRCSPRSGDLSVYWYQQSLDQGLQFLIQYYNGEERAKGNILERFSAQQFPDLHSELNLSSLELGDSALYFCASSATGDTEAFFGQGTRLTVV.

Here the CDR3 reads CASSLDRVQETQYF. DNA for the CDR3: TGTGCCAGTAGTTTGGACAGGGTACAAGAGACCCAGTACTTC. J is TRBJ2-5 and V is TRBV19, with TRBD1 identical over 8 bases. The CDR3 spans 14 residues. Germline trimming cut 5 bases from V and 2 bases from J; bases unmatched to any gene: 4. From germline, CDR1 is LNHDA and CDR2 SQIVND (reference sequence).

The chain combines TRBV2 with TRBJ1-6, with 7 bases aligning to TRBD1. The CDR3 spans 13 residues. CDR1 SNHLY and CDR2 FYNNEI come from the germline V gene. V shed 11 bases and J 8 bases; nucleotides not matched to a gene: 9. The CDR3 coding sequence is TGTGCCGGGACAACAGGGGCCGATTCACCCCTCCACTTT. It specifies CAGTTGADSPLHF.

This clone turned up a few times. The V and J genes are TRBV6-5 and TRBJ1-5, with 8 positions matching TRBD1. V shed 6 bases and J 4 bases; nucleotides not matched to a gene: 8. Germline V gene data show CDR1 as MNHEY and CDR2 as SVGAGI. The CDR3 is made up of 15 amino acids. The CDR3 nucleotides are TGTGCCAGCAGCTACCAGGACAGGGTGAATCAGCCCCAGCATTTT. Amino acid sequence: CASSYQDRVNQPQHF.

The genes are TRBV6-1 and TRBJ2-7; tentative D call: TRBD1 (6 bases). CDR3 length: 16 residues. Deletions cut 2 bases from V and 3 bases from J, with 17 bases between. Germline V CDR1 and CDR2: MNHNS, SASEGT. CDR3 sequence (DNA): TGTGCCAGCAGTGAAAATACCGGGACAACTATCTACGAGCAGTACTTC. Its protein product is CASSENTGTTIYEQYF.

This chain joins TRBV11-3 and TRBJ1-6; 7 bases fit TRBD1. This CDR3 is 14 amino acids long. CDR1 is SGHNT and CDR2 is YENEEA in the germline V gene. J lost 6 bases, V lost 6 bases, and 5 bases had no gene match. The CDR3 coding sequence is TGTGCCAGCAGTCAGGGGGGAATTAATTCACCCCTCCACTTT. It specifies CASSQGGINSPLHF.

The rearrangement joins TRBV11-2 to TRBJ1-6; 10 bases match TRBD1. The CDR3 consists of 15 residues. With V trimmed by 5 bases and J by 10 bases, 8 bases remained unmatched. Germline V gene data show CDR1 as SGHAT and CDR2 as FQNNGV. As DNA, the CDR3 is TGTGCCAGCAGCCCTCGAGGGACAGGGGTATCACCCCTCCACTTT. Its protein is CASSPRGTGVSPLHF.

This clone was seen just once. CDR3 nucleotide sequence: TGTGCCAGCTCACCACTAACAGGGGTGAACACTGAAGCTTTCTTT. It codes for CASSPLTGVNTEAFF. The rearrangement joins TRBV18 to TRBJ1-1; 7 bases fit TRBD1. The germline gives CDR1 KGHSH, CDR2 LQKENI. V was pared by 1 base and J by 0 bases, with 2 bases of the junction left unmatched. CDR3 length equals 15 residues.

This clone is a singleton in its sample. V and J are TRBV19 and TRBJ1-1; D possibly corresponds to TRBD1 (5 bases). This CDR3 contains 14 residues. The V end lost 7 bases, the J end lost 1 base, and 13 bases lay between the germline ends. Germline V gene lookup returns CDR1 LNHDA and CDR2 SQIVND (reference sequence). The CDR3 bases are TGTGCCAGTACTCTACAGGAAGCGAACACTGAAGCTTTCTTT. Translating gives CASTLQEANTEAFF.

This clone was seen just once. The chain has TRBV12-3 or TRBV12-4 and TRBJ2-1, with D tentatively TRBD2 (6 bases). V was trimmed by 5 bases and J by 8 bases, leaving 10 bases between them. This CDR3 region has 12 residues. This chain's CDR3 is CASSQTSHEQFF. The CDR3 bases are TGTGCCAGCAGTCAGACTAGTCATGAGCAGTTCTTC.

V is TRBV10-3 and J is TRBJ2-7; 11 bases align to TRBD1. V lost 4 bases to trimming and J lost 0 bases; unmatched junction nucleotides: 5. This CDR3 has 16 amino acids. CDR1 is ENHRY, CDR2 SYGVKD, per germline. Here the CDR3 DNA reads TGTGCCATCAGTGGGACAGGGGGCATTTCCTCCTACGAGCAGTACTTC. This encodes CAISGTGGISSYEQYF.

The J gene is TRBJ2-1, the V gene TRBV7-9; 9 nucleotides line up with TRBD1. The V gene end was trimmed by 7 bases and the J gene end by 7 bases; junction bases not matched to a gene: 14. The CDR3 is 16 residues long. Germline V lookup: CDR1 SEHNR, CDR2 FQNEAQ (reference sequence). CDR3 protein: CASTKSGTGYINEQFF. The CDR3 nucleotides are TGTGCCAGCACAAAGTCCGGGACAGGGTATATTAATGAGCAGTTCTTC. Based on the CDR3 plus reference TRBV7-9 and TRBJ2-1, the full variable domain is DTGVSQNPRHKITKRGQNVTFRCDPISEHNRLYWYRQTLGQGPEFLTYFQNEAQLEKSRLLSDRFSAERPKGSFSTLEIQRTEQGDSAMYLCASTKSGTGYINEQFFGPGTRLTVL.

The genes are TRBV30 and TRBJ2-5; 9 nucleotides align to TRBD2. After removal of 0 bases from V and 5 bases from J, the junction contained 7 bases not matched to a gene. The V gene's germline CDR1 is GTSNPN and CDR2 SVGIG (reference sequence). There are 15 residues in the CDR3. The CDR3 DNA reads as TGTGCCTGGAGTGTTGGGACTAGCCCTTCCGAGACCCAGTACTTC. It encodes CAWSVGTSPSETQYF. The full variable domain, with the rest looked up from reference TRBV30 and TRBJ2-5, is SQTIHQWPATLVQPVGSPLSLECTVEGTSNPNLYWYRQAAGRGLQLLFYSVGIGQISSEVPQNLSASRPQDRQFILSSKKLLLSDSGFYLCAWSVGTSPSETQYFGPGTRLLVL.

The rearrangement links TRBV7-9 to TRBJ2-3, with a tentative D call TRBD1 (6 bases). Looked up from germline, CDR1 is SEHNR and CDR2 is FQNEAQ (reference sequence). V shed 6 bases and J shed 6 bases, with 25 bases lying between them. CDR3 length: 17 residues. CDR3 sequence reads: CASRSLALSSRGDTQYF. The CDR3 nucleotides are TGTGCCAGCAGATCCTTGGCTCTATCGTCGAGGGGGGATACGCAGTATTTT.

The rearrangement joins TRBV19 to TRBJ1-1, with D perhaps matching TRBD1 (5 bases). CDR3 length equals 14 residues. CDR1 and CDR2 (germline): LNHDA, SQIVND (reference sequence). V was trimmed by 5 bases and J by 4 bases, leaving 14 bases between them. CDR3 sequence: CASSGGTAVTEAFF. The CDR3 DNA follows: TGTGCCAGTAGTGGGGGGACGGCGGTCACTGAAGCTTTCTTT.

The chain employs TRBV6-5 and TRBJ2-7; D perhaps matches TRBD1 (5 bases). V lost 0 bases and J lost 1, with 13 bases in between. Germline loops: CDR1 MNHEY, CDR2 SVGAGI. This CDR3 is built from 16 residues. CDR3 loop: CASSYSLSRQSYEQYF. CDR3 DNA sequence: TGTGCCAGCAGTTACTCATTATCTCGACAGTCCTACGAGCAGTACTTC.

V is TRBV7-8 and J is TRBJ2-3, with TRBD2 identical over 9 bases. The CDR3 spans 18 residues. Germline CDR1 is SGHVS and CDR2 is FQNEAQ. Trimming cost V 5 bases and J 4 bases; bases outside gene matches: 16. The CDR3, as DNA: TGTGCCAGCAGCCCTAAAACCCTATTAGCGGGGGCGGCAGATACGCAGTATTTT. It yields the protein CASSPKTLLAGAADTQYF.

The rearrangement joins TRBV5-4 to TRBJ2-2; D might be TRBD1 or TRBD2, each matching 7 bases. This CDR3 region has 18 residues. Trimming took 2 bases from V and 5 from J, leaving 22 bases between them. Looked up from germline, CDR1 is SGHNT and CDR2 is YYREEE (reference sequence). CDR3 protein: CASSLDGAGRGGTGELFF. The CDR3 nucleotides are TGTGCCAGCAGCTTAGATGGGGCTGGCAGGGGGGGAACCGGGGAGCTGTTTTTT.

The chain links TRBV4-1 to TRBJ1-1; weak D call: TRBD1 (5 bases). The germline CDR1 and CDR2 sequences are MGHRA and YSYEKL. The CDR3 contains 13 residues. V lost 5 bases and J lost 3, with 10 bases in between. CDR3 protein: CASSTRQYTEAFF. The CDR3 DNA reads as TGCGCCAGCAGCACTAGACAGTACACTGAAGCTTTCTTT.

The V gene is TRBV7-2, the J gene TRBJ2-7, with 9 bases matching TRBD1. Germline V CDR1 and CDR2: SGHTA, FQGNSA. Losses at the gene ends were 1 base for V and 4 bases for J; bases not matched to a gene: 8. This CDR3 comprises 16 residues. The CDR3 region is CASSLEFGTGYYEQYF. In DNA form, the CDR3 reads TGTGCCAGCAGCTTAGAATTTGGGACAGGGTATTACGAGCAGTACTTC.

This sequence joins TRBV30 and TRBJ2-5; D is possibly TRBD2 (6 bases). CDR3 length: 14 residues. Germline assignment: CDR1 GTSNPN and CDR2 SVGIG (reference sequence). V lost 2 bases, J lost 5 bases, and 15 bases lay in between. The CDR3 nucleotides read TGTGCCTGGAGTAGGGGTAGCGCGGGGGAGACCCAGTACTTC. Translation: CAWSRGSAGETQYF.